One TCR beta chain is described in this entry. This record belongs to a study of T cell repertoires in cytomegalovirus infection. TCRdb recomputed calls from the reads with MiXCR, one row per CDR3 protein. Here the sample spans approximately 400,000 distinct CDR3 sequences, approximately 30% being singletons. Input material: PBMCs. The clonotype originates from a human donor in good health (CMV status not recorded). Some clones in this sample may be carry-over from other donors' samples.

CDR3 sequence (DNA): TGTGCCAGCAGTTTAGGGACAGGGTCCACTGAAGCTTTCTTT. Translation gives CASSLGTGSTEAFF. This chain links TRBV12-3 or TRBV12-4 with TRBJ1-1, with 8 nucleotides matching TRBD1. Germline trimming cut 1 base from V and 4 bases from J; bases unmatched to any gene: 2. This CDR3 region has 14 residues.